This T cell receptor beta chain was recorded in a study of blood T cell repertoires in COVID-19. While infection was still active, Seattle patients were enrolled and then followed longitudinally. Clones were sequenced by immunoSEQ multiplex PCR, and TCRdb holds only the in-frame ones, with some missing. Of about 160,000 clones in the sample, about 92% were seen once. The TCR was taken from a man in his thirties or forties with COVID-19, enrolled during active disease. Sequencing was carried out using peripheral blood.

CDR3 nucleotide sequence: TGCGCCAGCAGCCAAGCCCGGACAGGGGAGGGCACAGATACGCAGTATTTT. Protein sequence: CASSQARTGEGTDTQYF. The genes are TRBV4-3 and TRBJ2-3; 9 bases line up with TRBD1. With 1 base clipped from V and 1 base from J, the junction kept 6 bases outside the gene matches. The CDR3 is made up of 17 amino acids. Per germline, CDR1 LGHNA and CDR2 YSLEER.